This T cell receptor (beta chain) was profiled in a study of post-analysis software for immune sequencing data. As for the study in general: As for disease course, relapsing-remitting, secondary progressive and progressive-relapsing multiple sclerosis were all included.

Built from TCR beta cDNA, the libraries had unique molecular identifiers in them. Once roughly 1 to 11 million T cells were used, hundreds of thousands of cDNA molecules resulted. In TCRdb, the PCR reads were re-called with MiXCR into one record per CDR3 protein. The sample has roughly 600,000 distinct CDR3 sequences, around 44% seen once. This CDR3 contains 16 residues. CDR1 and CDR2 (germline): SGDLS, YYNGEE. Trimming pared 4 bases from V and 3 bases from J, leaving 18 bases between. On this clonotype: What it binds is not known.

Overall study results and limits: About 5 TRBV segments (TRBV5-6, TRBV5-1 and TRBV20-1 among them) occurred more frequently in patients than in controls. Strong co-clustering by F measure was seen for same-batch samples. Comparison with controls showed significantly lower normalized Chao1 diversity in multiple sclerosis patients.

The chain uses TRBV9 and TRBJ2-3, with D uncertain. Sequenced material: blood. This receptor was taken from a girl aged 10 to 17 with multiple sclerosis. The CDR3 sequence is CASSLGRMSGTDTQYF. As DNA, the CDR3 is TGTGCCAGCAGCTTAGGACGTATGAGTGGAACAGATACGCAGTATTTT.